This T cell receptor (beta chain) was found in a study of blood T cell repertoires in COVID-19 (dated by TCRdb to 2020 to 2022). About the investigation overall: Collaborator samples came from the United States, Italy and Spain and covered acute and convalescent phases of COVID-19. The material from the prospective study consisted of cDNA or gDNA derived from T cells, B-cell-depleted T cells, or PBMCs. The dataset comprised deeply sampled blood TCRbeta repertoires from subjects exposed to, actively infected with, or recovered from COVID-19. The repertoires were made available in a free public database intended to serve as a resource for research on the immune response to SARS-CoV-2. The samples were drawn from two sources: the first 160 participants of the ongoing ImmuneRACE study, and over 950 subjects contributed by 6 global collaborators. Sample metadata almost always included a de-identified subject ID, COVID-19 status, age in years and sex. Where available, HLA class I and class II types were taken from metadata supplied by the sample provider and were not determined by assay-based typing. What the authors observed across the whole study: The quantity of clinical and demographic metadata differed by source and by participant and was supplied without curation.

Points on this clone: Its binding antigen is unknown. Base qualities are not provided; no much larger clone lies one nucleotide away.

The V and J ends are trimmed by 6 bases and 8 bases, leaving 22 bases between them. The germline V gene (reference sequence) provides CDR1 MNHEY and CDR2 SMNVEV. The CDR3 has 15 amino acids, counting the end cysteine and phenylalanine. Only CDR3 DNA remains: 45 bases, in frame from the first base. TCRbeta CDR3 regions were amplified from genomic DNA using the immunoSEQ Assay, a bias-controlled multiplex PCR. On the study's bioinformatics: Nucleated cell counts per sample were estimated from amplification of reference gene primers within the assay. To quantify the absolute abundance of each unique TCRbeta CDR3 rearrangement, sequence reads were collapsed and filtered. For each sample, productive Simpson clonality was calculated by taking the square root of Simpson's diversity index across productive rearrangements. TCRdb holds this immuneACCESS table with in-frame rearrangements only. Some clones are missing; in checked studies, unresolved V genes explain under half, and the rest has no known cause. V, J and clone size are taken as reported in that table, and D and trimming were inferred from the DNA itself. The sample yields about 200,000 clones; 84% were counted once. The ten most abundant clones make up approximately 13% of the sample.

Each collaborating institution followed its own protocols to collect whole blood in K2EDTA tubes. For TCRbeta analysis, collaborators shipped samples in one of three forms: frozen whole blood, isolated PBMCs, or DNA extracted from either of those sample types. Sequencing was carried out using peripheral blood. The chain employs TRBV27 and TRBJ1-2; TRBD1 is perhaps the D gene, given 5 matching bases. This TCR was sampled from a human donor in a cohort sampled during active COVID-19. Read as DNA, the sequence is TGTGCCAGCAGCGAAACACCGCGGGGCGCGGGGGGCTACACCTTC. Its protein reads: CASSETPRGAGGYTF.